The 25 T cell receptor beta chains given below trace back to one sample, sequenced in a study of PD-1 blockade in classical Hodgkin lymphoma. Measured with immunoSEQ multiplex PCR; TCRdb has only the in-frame clones, and not every one. This table holds 29,000 or so clones, 80% to 90% found once. Noted time point: newly diagnosed, previously untreated cHL patient sample. Magnetic negative selection was used to purify CD4+ T cells from thawed PBMCs. Material for sequencing was CD4+ T cells from blood. The receptors were gathered from a human donor with classical Hodgkin lymphoma.

The rearrangement joins TRBV19 to TRBJ2-2, with TRBD2 as a possible D gene (6 bases). The V and J ends lost 7 bases and 1 base respectively, with 10 bases between them. Germline V CDR1 and CDR2: LNHDA, SQIVND (reference sequence). The CDR3 totals 14 residues. CDR3 sequence (DNA): TGTGCCAGTACCGGGAGCCAGAACACCGGGGAGCTGTTTTTT. Protein sequence: CASTGSQNTGELFF.

The V and J genes are TRBV7-9 and TRBJ2-3; D may be TRBD2 (5 bases). Germline V lookup: CDR1 SEHNR, CDR2 FQNEAQ (reference sequence). V lost 0 bases and J 2 bases, leaving 6 bases between the germline ends. CDR3 length equals 14 residues. The CDR3 DNA is TGTGCCAGCAGCTTAGCGGGAGTCACAGATACGCAGTATTTT. Its translation: CASSLAGVTDTQYF.

The chain recombines TRBV5-4 with TRBJ2-1; 10 nucleotides match TRBD2. With V trimmed by 2 bases and J by 9 bases, 8 bases remained unmatched. CDR1 is SGHNT, CDR2 YYREEE, per germline (reference sequence). This CDR3 has 15 residues. CDR3 DNA: TGTGCCAGCAGCTTAGCGGGAGGGCCAGGTAGTGAGCAGTTCTTC. As protein: CASSLAGGPGSEQFF.

The chain employs TRBV5-1 and TRBJ2-1; 11 bases line up with TRBD2. The CDR3 extends over 16 amino acids. Germline V CDR1 and CDR2: SGHRS, YFSETQ. The J segment lost 6 bases and the V segment lost 0 bases, leaving 5 bases of the junction unmatched. The CDR3 sequence is CASSLDLAGGLNEQFF. The CDR3 nucleotides read TGCGCCAGCAGCTTGGATCTAGCGGGAGGACTCAATGAGCAGTTCTTC. The variable domain in full, with the rest retrieved from reference TRBV5-1 and TRBJ2-1, is KAGVTQTPRYLIKTRGQQVTLSCSPISGHRSVSWYQQTPGQGLQFLFEYFSETQRNKGNFPGRFSGRQFSNSRSEMNVSTLELGDSALYLCASSLDLAGGLNEQFFGPGTRLTVL.

V and J are TRBV19 and TRBJ1-2, with 10 positions matching TRBD1. This CDR3 has 15 residues. With V trimmed by 5 bases and J by 2 bases, 5 bases remained unmatched. Germline values: CDR1 LNHDA, CDR2 SQIVND (reference sequence). The CDR3 reads CASSEGGQGNYGYTF. The DNA for the CDR3 is TGTGCCAGTAGTGAGGGGGGACAGGGGAACTATGGCTACACCTTC.

J is TRBJ2-2 and V is TRBV7-2, with 12 bases aligning to TRBD2. J was trimmed by 8 bases and V by 5 bases; bases with no gene match: 12. Germline CDR1 reads SGHTA; CDR2 reads FQGNSA. The CDR3 has 17 amino acids. The CDR3: CASSTRLAGVRGGELFF. The CDR3 DNA reads TGTGCCAGCAGCACCCGACTAGCGGGAGTACGTGGAGGGGAGCTGTTTTTT.

V gene TRBV9 combines with J gene TRBJ1-2; possibly TRBD1 for D (5 bases). The CDR3 consists of 15 residues. V was clipped by 0 bases and J by 4 bases, with 13 bases between them. Germline CDR1 SGDLS, CDR2 YYNGEE. CDR3 protein: CASSVEPGSGYGYTF. In DNA, the CDR3 is TGTGCCAGCAGCGTAGAGCCAGGGTCAGGCTATGGCTACACCTTC.

J is TRBJ2-7 and V is TRBV6-5; 7 bases align to TRBD1. V lost 6 bases to trimming and J lost 4 bases; unmatched junction nucleotides: 12. The CDR3 is 15 residues long. The germline gives CDR1 MNHEY, CDR2 SVGAGI. CDR3 DNA: TGTGCCAGCAGGACCGGCACAGGGGCCTTTTACGAGCAGTACTTC. Translating it yields CASRTGTGAFYEQYF.

This sequence joins TRBV7-8 and TRBJ2-3, with D perhaps TRBD2 (6 bases). Germline V CDR1 and CDR2: SGHVS, FQNEAQ. This CDR3 comprises 14 residues. V lost 8 bases and J lost 4, with 16 bases in between. CDR3 nucleotides: TGTGCCAGCCTTCGGGGGACGGTAGCAGATACGCAGTATTTT. It encodes CASLRGTVADTQYF.

The J gene is TRBJ1-5, the V gene TRBV4-2, with D perhaps TRBD1 (6 bases). The CDR3 runs to 19 residues. Germline loops: CDR1 LGHNA, CDR2 YNFKEQ. V was trimmed by 0 bases and J by 3 bases, leaving 21 bases between them. This chain's CDR3 is CASSQDRTSGGIFNQPQHF. CDR3 nucleotides: TGTGCCAGCAGCCAAGATCGTACTTCCGGGGGCATATTCAATCAGCCCCAGCATTTT.

This chain's CDR3 is CASSLWGLGTQYF. The CDR3 DNA sequence: TGTGCCAGCAGTTTATGGGGGTTGGGTACGCAGTATTTT. This chain links TRBV27 with TRBJ2-3, with D perhaps given as TRBD1 or TRBD2 (5 bases each). V lost 1 base and J 8 bases, leaving 10 bases between the germline ends. The CDR3 consists of 13 residues. Germline CDR1 is MNHEY and CDR2 is SMNVEV (reference sequence).

The chain combines TRBV10-1 with TRBJ2-5; 9 bases are a match to TRBD2. Germline V gene data show CDR1 as WNHNN and CDR2 as SYGVQD (reference sequence). V trimming: 5 bases; J trimming: 5 bases; junction bases outside the gene matches: 3. This CDR3 is 13 amino acids long. The CDR3 DNA sequence: TGCGCCAGCAGTTTTAGCGGGAGTGAGACCCAGTACTTC. It yields the protein CASSFSGSETQYF.

The chain carries TRBV5-1 and TRBJ1-4; TRBD1 might be the D (5 bases). This CDR3 is 15 amino acids long. Germline lookup yields CDR1 SGHRS and CDR2 YFSETQ. The ends were cut back, 0 bases at V and 8 bases at J, with 14 bases in the middle. This chain's CDR3 is CASSLGGRRSEKLFF. DNA for the CDR3: TGCGCCAGCAGCTTGGGGGGCCGTCGGTCGGAAAAACTGTTTTTT.

The V gene is TRBV9, the J gene TRBJ2-3, with 10 nucleotides matching TRBD2. In germline, CDR1 is SGDLS, CDR2 YYNGEE. V lost 4 bases, J lost 6 bases, and 11 bases stayed unmatched. This CDR3 comprises 16 residues. The CDR3 protein is CASSPRWLAGADTQYF. The CDR3, as DNA: TGTGCCAGCAGCCCTCGGTGGCTAGCGGGAGCCGATACGCAGTATTTT. Complete variable domain (other parts from reference TRBV9 and TRBJ2-3): DSGVTQTPKHLITATGQRVTLRCSPRSGDLSVYWYQQSLDQGLQFLIQYYNGEERAKGNILERFSAQQFPDLHSELNLSSLELGDSALYFCASSPRWLAGADTQYFGPGTRLTVL.

This clone was seen more than once but under ten times. This chain uses TRBV5-1 with TRBJ1-2; a possible D gene is TRBD1 (5 bases). Germline CDR1 and CDR2: SGHRS and YFSETQ. The CDR3 runs to 14 residues. V was trimmed by 1 base and J by 6 bases, leaving 13 bases between them. CDR3 nucleotides: TGCGCCAGCAGCTTGTTCATGGAGGGGCATGGCTACACCTTC. This translates into CASSLFMEGHGYTF.

The J gene is TRBJ2-1, the V gene TRBV10-3; D is undetermined. Trimming cost V 4 bases and J 10 bases, with 8 bases left between them. The CDR3 is 11 amino acids. The germline gives CDR1 ENHRY, CDR2 SYGVKD. CDR3 in amino acids: CAISGSGEQFF. The CDR3 bases are TGTGCCATCAGTGGGAGTGGGGAGCAGTTCTTC.

The rearrangement links TRBV29-1 to TRBJ1-2; D unresolved. This CDR3 spans 10 amino acids. Trimming took off 0 bases at V and 12 bases at J, with 8 bases between the two ends. CDR1 SQVTM and CDR2 ANQGSEA come from the germline V gene. DNA of the CDR3: TGCAGCGTTGAAGAGGGATTAGACACCTTC. This gives the protein CSVEEGLDTF.

The chain uses TRBV18 and TRBJ2-3; 9 bases are shared with TRBD1. The CDR3 is made up of 16 amino acids. Germline loops: CDR1 KGHSH, CDR2 LQKENI. With 3 bases clipped from V and 2 bases from J, the junction kept 6 bases outside the gene matches. The CDR3: CASSPPGQGPTDTQYF. The CDR3 region has the DNA TGTGCCAGCTCACCGCCGGGACAGGGACCCACAGATACGCAGTATTTT.

This clone came up a few times. The chain uses TRBV7-2 and TRBJ1-2; the match to TRBD1 covers 7 bases. The CDR3 runs to 14 residues. Germline CDR1 and CDR2: SGHTA and FQGNSA. V trimming: 6 bases; J trimming: 8 bases; junction bases outside the gene matches: 12. Here the CDR3 reads CASSTPGGFWGYTF. The CDR3 DNA follows: TGTGCCAGCAGTACCCCAGGGGGGTTTTGGGGCTACACCTTC.

This clone was seen a handful of times. The rearrangement uses TRBV18 and TRBJ1-5; 9 bases map to TRBD1. Looked up from germline, CDR1 is KGHSH and CDR2 is LQKENI. The CDR3 runs to 16 residues. V lost 2 bases to trimming and J lost 1 base; unmatched junction nucleotides: 3. CDR3: CASSPGTGTSNQPQHF. The CDR3 region has the DNA TGTGCCAGCTCACCAGGGACAGGGACCAGCAATCAGCCCCAGCATTTT.

The chain uses TRBV5-4 and TRBJ2-7; 11 positions match TRBD2. Per germline, CDR1 SGHNT and CDR2 YYREEE (reference sequence). The CDR3 is made up of 16 amino acids. With V trimmed by 2 bases and J by 4 bases, 8 bases remained unmatched. Written as DNA, the CDR3 is TGTGCCAGCAGCTTAACTAGCGGGAGCTCGAGGTACGAGCAGTACTTC. It encodes CASSLTSGSSRYEQYF. The full variable domain, rest sourced from reference TRBV5-4 and TRBJ2-7, is ETGVTQSPTHLIKTRGQQVTLRCSSQSGHNTVSWYQQALGQGPQFIFQYYREEENGRGNFPPRFSGLQFPNYSSELNVNALELDDSALYLCASSLTSGSSRYEQYFGPGTRLTVT.

The rearrangement links TRBV5-1 to TRBJ1-4; D ambiguous. The CDR3 length is 16 residues. Germline values: CDR1 SGHRS, CDR2 YFSETQ. Trimming cost V 0 bases and J 0 bases, with 9 bases left between them. The DNA of the CDR3 is TGCGCCAGCAGCTTGGCCATGAGTGCAACTAATGAAAAACTGTTTTTT. It translates to CASSLAMSATNEKLFF.

The genes are TRBV5-1 and TRBJ2-5, with D perhaps matching TRBD2 (5 bases). CDR3 length equals 14 residues. CDR1 is SGHRS and CDR2 is YFSETQ in the germline V gene. Trimming pared 2 bases from V and 0 bases from J, leaving 8 bases between. DNA for the CDR3: TGCGCCAGCAGCTTCAGCGGTAACCAAGAGACCCAGTACTTC. It yields the protein CASSFSGNQETQYF.

This chain links TRBV4-1 with TRBJ2-7; 10 bases line up with TRBD1. The length of the CDR3 is 16 residues. Per germline, CDR1 MGHRA and CDR2 YSYEKL. After removal of 0 bases from V and 3 bases from J, the junction contained 5 bases not matched to a gene. The CDR3 protein is CASSQDRDRGLYEQYF. The CDR3 bases are TGCGCCAGCAGCCAAGATAGAGACAGGGGGCTCTACGAGCAGTACTTC.

The chain uses TRBV5-1 and TRBJ1-4, with D possibly matching TRBD1 (5 bases). Trimming removed 4 bases from V and 3 bases from J, with 7 bases in between. The CDR3 loop spans 13 amino acids. Germline values: CDR1 SGHRS, CDR2 YFSETQ. This chain's CDR3 is CASSGGANEKLFF. In nucleotides, the CDR3 is TGCGCCAGCAGCGGGGGGGCTAATGAAAAACTGTTTTTT.